Sequencing of this T cell receptor beta chain was carried out in a study of cytomegalovirus exposure and HLA in healthy donors. In its sample, this clone was seen a few times. 13 Jbeta primers and 60 Vbeta primers were used for the PCR. Measured with immunoSEQ multiplex PCR; TCRdb has only the in-frame clones, and not every one. The sample contains some 170,000 clones, 65% to 75% of which appear only once. CDR3 length: 13 amino acids. Per the germline V gene, CDR1 is MRHNA and CDR2 is SNTAGT. The V and J ends lost 7 bases and 3 bases respectively, with 12 bases between them. The sequence came from a human donor in good health. V is TRBV6-4 and J is TRBJ1-2, with a tentative D call TRBD1 (5 bases). The specimen sequenced was PBMCs. The CDR3 nucleotides are TGTGCCAGCACCGAGACCAGGGACTATGGCTACACCTTC. Its protein is CASTETRDYGYTF.